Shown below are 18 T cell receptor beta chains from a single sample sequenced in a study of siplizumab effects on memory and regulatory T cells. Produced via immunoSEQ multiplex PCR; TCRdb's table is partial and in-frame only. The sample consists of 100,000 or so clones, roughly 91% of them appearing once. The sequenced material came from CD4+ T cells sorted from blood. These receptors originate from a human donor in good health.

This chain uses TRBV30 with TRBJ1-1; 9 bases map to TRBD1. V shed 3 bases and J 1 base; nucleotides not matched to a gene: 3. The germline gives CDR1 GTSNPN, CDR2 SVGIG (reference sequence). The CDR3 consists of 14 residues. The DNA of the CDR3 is TGTGCCTGGAGGACAGGGGGGACGAACACTGAAGCTTTCTTT. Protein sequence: CAWRTGGTNTEAFF. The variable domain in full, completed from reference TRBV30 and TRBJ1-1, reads SQTIHQWPATLVQPVGSPLSLECTVEGTSNPNLYWYRQAAGRGLQLLFYSVGIGQISSEVPQNLSASRPQDRQFILSSKKLLLSDSGFYLCAWRTGGTNTEAFFGQGTRLTVV.

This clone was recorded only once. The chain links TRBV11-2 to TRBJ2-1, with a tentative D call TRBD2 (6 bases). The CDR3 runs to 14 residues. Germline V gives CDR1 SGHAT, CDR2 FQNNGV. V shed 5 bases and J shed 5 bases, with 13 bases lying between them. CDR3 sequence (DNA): TGTGCCAGCAGCCTCCGGGACTGGGACAATGAGCAGTTCTTC. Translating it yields CASSLRDWDNEQFF.

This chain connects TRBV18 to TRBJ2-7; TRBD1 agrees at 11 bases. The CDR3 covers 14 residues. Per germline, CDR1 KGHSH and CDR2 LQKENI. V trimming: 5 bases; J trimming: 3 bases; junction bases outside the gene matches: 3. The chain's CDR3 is CASSRDRGIYEQYF. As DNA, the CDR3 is TGTGCCAGCTCAAGGGACAGGGGGATCTACGAGCAGTACTTC.

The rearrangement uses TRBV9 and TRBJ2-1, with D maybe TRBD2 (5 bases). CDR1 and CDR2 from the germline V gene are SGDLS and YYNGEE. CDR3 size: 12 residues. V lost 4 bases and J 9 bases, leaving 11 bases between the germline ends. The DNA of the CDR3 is TGTGCCAGCAGCCCTAGCCTCGGTGAGCAGTTCTTC. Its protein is CASSPSLGEQFF.

Written as DNA, the CDR3 is TGTGCCAGCAGCCAGGACAGCTCTGGAAACACCATATATTTT. It codes for CASSQDSSGNTIYF. The genes are TRBV4-2 and TRBJ1-3, with D perhaps TRBD1 (6 bases). This CDR3 has 14 residues. Trimming took 3 bases from V and 0 from J, leaving 6 bases between them. Germline CDR1 and CDR2: LGHNA and YNFKEQ.

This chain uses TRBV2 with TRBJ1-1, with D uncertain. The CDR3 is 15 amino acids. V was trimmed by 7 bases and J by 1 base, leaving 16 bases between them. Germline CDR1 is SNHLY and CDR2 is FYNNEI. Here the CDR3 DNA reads TGTGCCAGCAACGAACCCGTTGCAGAGAACACTGAAGCTTTCTTT. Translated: CASNEPVAENTEAFF.

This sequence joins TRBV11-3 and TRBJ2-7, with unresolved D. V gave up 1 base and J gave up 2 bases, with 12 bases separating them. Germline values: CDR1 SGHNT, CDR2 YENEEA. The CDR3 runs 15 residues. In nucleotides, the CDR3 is TGTGCCAGCAGCTTAGCCGGAAAAGCCCCCTACGAGCAGTACTTC. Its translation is CASSLAGKAPYEQYF.

The CDR3 is CASSSGQGGRADTQYF. DNA for the CDR3: TGCGCCAGCAGCTCAGGACAGGGGGGTCGGGCAGATACGCAGTATTTT. The chain carries TRBV5-1 and TRBJ2-3; 10 bases map to TRBD1. With 3 bases clipped from V and 4 bases from J, the junction kept 8 bases outside the gene matches. Germline CDR1 and CDR2: SGHRS and YFSETQ. CDR3 length: 16 amino acids. The full variable domain, with the rest looked up from reference TRBV5-1 and TRBJ2-3, is KAGVTQTPRYLIKTRGQQVTLSCSPISGHRSVSWYQQTPGQGLQFLFEYFSETQRNKGNFPGRFSGRQFSNSRSEMNVSTLELGDSALYLCASSSGQGGRADTQYFGPGTRLTVL.

CDR3 loop: CASSILGQATYQPQHF. Here the CDR3 DNA reads TGTGCCAGTAGTATACTTGGACAGGCCACTTATCAGCCCCAGCATTTT. The rearrangement uses TRBV19 and TRBJ1-5; 7 nucleotides match TRBD1. CDR3 length: 16 residues. CDR1 is LNHDA and CDR2 is SQIVND in the germline V gene (reference sequence). Unmatched junction bases numbered 9, after V lost 2 bases and J lost 5 bases. Full variable domain (rest looked up from reference TRBV19 and TRBJ1-5): DGGITQSPKYLFRKEGQNVTLSCEQNLNHDAMYWYRQDPGQGLRLIYYSQIVNDFQKGDIAEGYSVSREKKESFPLTVTSAQKNPTAFYLCASSILGQATYQPQHFGDGTRLSIL.

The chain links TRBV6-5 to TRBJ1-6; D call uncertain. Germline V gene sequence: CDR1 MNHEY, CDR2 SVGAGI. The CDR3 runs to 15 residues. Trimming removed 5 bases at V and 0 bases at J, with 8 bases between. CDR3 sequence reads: CASSRPSSYNSPLHF. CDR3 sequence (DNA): TGTGCCAGCAGTAGGCCGAGCTCCTATAATTCACCCCTCCACTTT.

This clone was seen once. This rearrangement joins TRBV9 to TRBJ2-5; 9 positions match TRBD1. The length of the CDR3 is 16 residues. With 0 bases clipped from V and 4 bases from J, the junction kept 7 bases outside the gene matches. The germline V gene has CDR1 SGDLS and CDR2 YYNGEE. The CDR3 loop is CASSVAGTGRAETQYF. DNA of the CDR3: TGTGCCAGCAGCGTAGCCGGGACAGGGAGGGCAGAGACCCAGTACTTC.

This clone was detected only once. The CDR3 is CASSAGLDADTQYF. CDR3 DNA sequence: TGTGCCAGCAGCGCCGGACTAGACGCAGATACGCAGTATTTT. V usage is TRBV5-4 and J usage is TRBJ2-3, with 7 bases matching TRBD2. CDR3 length: 14 residues. V was clipped by 4 bases and J by 4 bases; unmatched bases: 6. The germline gives CDR1 SGHNT, CDR2 YYREEE (reference sequence).

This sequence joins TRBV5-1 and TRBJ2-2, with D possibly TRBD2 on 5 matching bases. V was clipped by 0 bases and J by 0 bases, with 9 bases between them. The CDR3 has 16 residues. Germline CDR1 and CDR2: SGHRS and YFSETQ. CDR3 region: CASSLEASSNTGELFF. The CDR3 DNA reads TGCGCCAGCAGCTTGGAGGCTAGCTCGAACACCGGGGAGCTGTTTTTT.

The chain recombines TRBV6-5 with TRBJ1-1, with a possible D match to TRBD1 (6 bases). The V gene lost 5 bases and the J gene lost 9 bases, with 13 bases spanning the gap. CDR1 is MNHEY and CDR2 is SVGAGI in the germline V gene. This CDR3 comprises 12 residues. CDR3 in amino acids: CASSLRGQKAFF. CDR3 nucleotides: TGTGCCAGCAGTCTCCGAGGACAGAAAGCTTTCTTT.

The CDR3 sequence: CASSYTLRGSYNEQFF. CDR3 coding DNA: TGTGCCAGCAGTTACACCCTTCGCGGGTCCTACAATGAGCAGTTCTTC. The J gene is TRBJ2-1, the V gene TRBV6-5, with D possibly TRBD2 on 5 matching bases. Germline values: CDR1 MNHEY, CDR2 SVGAGI. This CDR3 is 16 amino acids long. The V end lost 2 bases, the J end lost 1 base, and 12 bases lay between the germline ends.

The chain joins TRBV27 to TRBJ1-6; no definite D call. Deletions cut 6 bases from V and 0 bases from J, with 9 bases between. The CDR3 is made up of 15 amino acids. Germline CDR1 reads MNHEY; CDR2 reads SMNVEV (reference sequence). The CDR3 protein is CASRELSSYNSPLHF. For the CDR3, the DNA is TGTGCCAGCAGGGAGTTAAGCTCCTATAATTCACCCCTCCACTTT.

CDR3: CASSPGIVGEEQFF. The CDR3 nucleotides are TGTGCCAGCTCACCAGGCATAGTTGGGGAAGAGCAGTTCTTC. V gene TRBV18 combines with J gene TRBJ2-1; D remains unclear. Germline V gives CDR1 KGHSH, CDR2 LQKENI. Between the trimmed V and J ends, which lost 2 bases and 10 bases, there was a span of 15 bases. The CDR3 extends over 14 amino acids.

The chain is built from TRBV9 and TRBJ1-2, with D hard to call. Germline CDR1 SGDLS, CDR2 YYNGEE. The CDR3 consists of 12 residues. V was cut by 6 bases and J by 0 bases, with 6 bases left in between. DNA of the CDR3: TGTGCCAGCAAGGGCTCTAACTATGGCTACACCTTC. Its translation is CASKGSNYGYTF.